A single sample gave rise to the 24 T cell receptor beta chains below, sequenced in a study of cytomegalovirus exposure and HLA in healthy donors. This PCR relied on a set of 60 Vbeta primers and 13 Jbeta primers. Repertoires were generated with immunoSEQ multiplex PCR, while TCRdb's copy carries only in-frame clones and drops some. The sample includes 200,000 or so clones, more than 75% of them seen just once. Sequences were obtained from PBMCs. These receptors came from a human donor in good health.

CDR3 sequence reads: CASSQLGGRSDTQYF. CDR3 nucleotide sequence: TGCGCCAGCAGCCAACTTGGCGGGAGATCAGATACGCAGTATTTT. The V gene is TRBV4-1, the J gene TRBJ2-3, with 7 bases that match TRBD2. CDR3 size: 15 residues. From germline, CDR1 is MGHRA and CDR2 YSYEKL. Unmatched junction bases numbered 6, after V lost 2 bases and J lost 4 bases.

The rearrangement links TRBV29-1 to TRBJ2-1; TRBD2 agrees at 7 bases. This CDR3 is built from 13 residues. The J segment lost 5 bases and the V segment lost 6 bases, leaving 7 bases of the junction unmatched. CDR1 and CDR2 (germline): SQVTM, ANQGSEA. In nucleotides, the CDR3 is TGCAGCGTGGGAGGACTAGTAAACAATGAGCAGTTCTTC. Amino acid sequence: CSVGGLVNNEQFF.

The CDR3 region is CASSLYPVVAFF. In DNA form, the CDR3 reads TGTGCCAGCAGTTTATACCCAGTCGTAGCTTTCTTT. V gene TRBV28 combines with J gene TRBJ1-1; no reliable D call. The CDR3 runs 12 residues. Germline CDR1 MDHEN, CDR2 SYDVKM. Trimming left V 1 base short and J 10 bases short, with 10 bases between.

This chain connects TRBV6-5 to TRBJ2-1; no clear D gene. The CDR3 length is 13 residues. V lost 7 bases and J lost 7, with 14 bases in between. Germline CDR1 is MNHEY and CDR2 is SVGAGI. As DNA, the CDR3 is TGTGCCAGCATCGAGCTTTCCAGGAATGAGCAGTTCTTC. This encodes CASIELSRNEQFF.

V usage is TRBV4-2 and J usage is TRBJ2-7, with TRBD2 identical over 8 bases. V lost 5 bases and J lost 4; bases outside the gene matches: 10. Germline V gene lookup returns CDR1 LGHNA and CDR2 YNFKEQ. The CDR3 loop spans 15 amino acids. CDR3 DNA: TGTGCCAGCAGCGGAGCGGGAGTAGTTATATACGAGCAGTACTTC. This translates into CASSGAGVVIYEQYF.

This clone has just a few counts. The CDR3 reads CASSGSTGAEQYF. DNA for the CDR3: TGTGCCAGCTCAGGCTCGACAGGGGCCGAGCAGTACTTC. The V gene is TRBV18, the J gene TRBJ2-7; TRBD1 aligns across 8 bases. From germline, CDR1 is KGHSH and CDR2 LQKENI. Trimming cost V 5 bases and J 6 bases; bases outside gene matches: 6. The CDR3 consists of 13 residues. Full variable domain (rest looked up from reference TRBV18 and TRBJ2-7): NAGVMQNPRHLVRRRGQEARLRCSPMKGHSHVYWYRQLPEEGLKFMVYLQKENIIDESGMPKERFSAEFPKEGPSILRIQQVVRGDSAAYFCASSGSTGAEQYFGPGTRLTVT.

This chain uses TRBV19 with TRBJ2-7; D not certain. This CDR3 is built from 17 residues. V lost 5 bases to trimming and J lost 4 bases, with 24 bases between them. CDR1 is LNHDA and CDR2 is SQIVND in the germline V gene (reference sequence). The CDR3 is CASSPQAWAGPTYEQYF. In DNA, the CDR3 is TGTGCCAGTAGTCCGCAGGCCTGGGCAGGCCCAACTTACGAGCAGTACTTC. The complete variable domain, with remaining parts taken from reference TRBV19 and TRBJ2-7, reads DGGITQSPKYLFRKEGQNVTLSCEQNLNHDAMYWYRQDPGQGLRLIYYSQIVNDFQKGDIAEGYSVSREKKESFPLTVTSAQKNPTAFYLCASSPQAWAGPTYEQYFGPGTRLTVT.

The V and J genes are TRBV7-8 and TRBJ2-7; possible D gene TRBD1, 5 bases. This CDR3 region has 14 residues. Per germline, CDR1 SGHVS and CDR2 FQNEAQ. V dropped 6 bases and J dropped 2 bases, with 14 bases sitting between them. In nucleotides, the CDR3 is TGTGCCAGCAGGTGGGGCCAGGCACCCTACGAGCAGTACTTC. Its translation is CASRWGQAPYEQYF.

The V gene is TRBV5-1, the J gene TRBJ2-4, with a possible D match to TRBD1 (5 bases). Germline V lookup: CDR1 SGHRS, CDR2 YFSETQ. Deletions cut 2 bases from V and 8 bases from J, with 11 bases between. This CDR3 is built from 13 residues. The CDR3 DNA reads as TGCGCCAGCAGCTTAGGACAATTGGACATTCAGTACTTC. Translating gives CASSLGQLDIQYF.

The chain recombines TRBV19 with TRBJ1-2; 8 bases agree with TRBD1. V shed 5 bases and J 8 bases; nucleotides not matched to a gene: 10. The germline CDR1 and CDR2 sequences are LNHDA and SQIVND (reference sequence). The CDR3 is 14 residues long. This CDR3 is CASSLTGDPGGYTF. Here the CDR3 DNA reads TGTGCCAGTAGTTTGACAGGGGATCCTGGCGGCTACACCTTC. Based on the CDR3 plus reference TRBV19 and TRBJ1-2, the full variable domain is DGGITQSPKYLFRKEGQNVTLSCEQNLNHDAMYWYRQDPGQGLRLIYYSQIVNDFQKGDIAEGYSVSREKKESFPLTVTSAQKNPTAFYLCASSLTGDPGGYTFGSGTRLTVV.

This CDR3 is CASSHSGQGYEQYF. The CDR3 nucleotides are TGTGCCAGCAGCCACTCAGGACAGGGCTACGAGCAGTACTTC. The rearrangement joins TRBV14 to TRBJ2-7; TRBD1 aligns across 8 bases. V lost 3 bases, J lost 3 bases, and 4 bases stayed unmatched. The germline V gene has CDR1 SGHDN and CDR2 FVKESK. The CDR3 consists of 14 residues.

The chain carries TRBV2 and TRBJ2-7; 7 bases are a match to TRBD1. The CDR3 has 15 amino acids. V shed 3 bases, J shed 2 bases, and the junction held 7 bases outside the gene matches. Germline V gene sequence: CDR1 SNHLY, CDR2 FYNNEI. The CDR3 region is CASSDPGTAPYEQYF. DNA of the CDR3: TGTGCCAGCAGTGATCCCGGGACAGCACCCTACGAGCAGTACTTC.

The chain joins TRBV30 to TRBJ1-2; 9 bases align to TRBD1. V trimming: 2 bases; J trimming: 5 bases; junction bases outside the gene matches: 3. CDR1 is GTSNPN and CDR2 is SVGIG in the germline V gene (reference sequence). The CDR3 loop spans 13 amino acids. The CDR3 bases are TGTGCCTGGAGTTCGGACAGGGGATATGGCTACACCTTC. Translated, it gives CAWSSDRGYGYTF.

This chain uses TRBV29-1 with TRBJ2-1, with D uncertain. Trimming took off 7 bases at V and 10 bases at J, with 14 bases between the two ends. CDR3 length: 11 amino acids. Germline V lookup: CDR1 SQVTM, CDR2 ANQGSEA. CDR3 sequence reads: CSAIGLTEQFF. The CDR3 DNA reads as TGCAGCGCTATCGGTTTAACGGAGCAGTTCTTC.

This clone turned up a few times. The chain uses TRBV19 and TRBJ1-2; the D gene is possibly TRBD1 (5 bases). CDR1 is LNHDA and CDR2 is SQIVND in the germline V gene (reference sequence). The CDR3 has 12 residues. Trimming stripped 6 bases from V and 6 bases from J, with 11 bases between. The CDR3 bases are TGTGCCAGTAGCGAAGGGGTGGATGGCTACACCTTC. It is translated as CASSEGVDGYTF.

The chain uses TRBV5-6 and TRBJ2-1, with D hard to call. Trimming removed 1 base at V and 4 bases at J, with 12 bases between. Germline CDR1 SGHDT, CDR2 YYEEEE. The CDR3 spans 15 residues. The CDR3 DNA follows: TGTGCCAGCAGCTTGTTCCACGGCGGATACAATGAGCAGTTCTTC. Its translation: CASSLFHGGYNEQFF.

This clone occurred a few times. J is TRBJ2-2 and V is TRBV10-3; D is possibly TRBD2 (5 bases). The CDR3 is made up of 14 amino acids. V lost 8 bases and J 6 bases, leaving 16 bases between the germline ends. Germline CDR1 is ENHRY and CDR2 is SYGVKD. This chain's CDR3 is CAIPDSVSSGELFF. The CDR3 bases are TGTGCCATCCCGGATAGCGTTTCCTCCGGGGAGCTGTTTTTT.

V is TRBV4-1 and J is TRBJ2-7, with 9 bases matching TRBD1. The CDR3 totals 15 residues. The ends lost 3 bases at V and 2 bases at J; junction bases unmatched: 5. Germline V gene lookup returns CDR1 MGHRA and CDR2 YSYEKL. CDR3 DNA: TGCGCCAGCAGCCACAAGGACAGGGGCACCTACGAGCAGTACTTC. Translating gives CASSHKDRGTYEQYF.

J is TRBJ2-5 and V is TRBV6-1; D unresolved. The CDR3 is 11 amino acids. Germline V gene sequence: CDR1 MNHNS, CDR2 SASEGT. The ends were cut back, 4 bases at V and 3 bases at J, with 3 bases in the middle. The CDR3 loop reads CASSAEETQYF. Written as DNA, the CDR3 is TGTGCCAGCAGTGCCGAAGAGACCCAGTACTTC.

This clone was seen only a few times. The chain combines TRBV11-3 with TRBJ1-1; possibly TRBD1 for D (6 bases). CDR1 SGHNT and CDR2 YENEEA come from the germline V gene. This CDR3 is 15 amino acids long. V lost 5 bases to trimming and J lost 3 bases, with 16 bases between them. CDR3 nucleotides: TGTGCCAGCAGCCCAGGGGACGCTGGGCACACTGAAGCTTTCTTT. Amino acid sequence: CASSPGDAGHTEAFF.

The chain couples TRBV19 to TRBJ2-6; 9 bases match TRBD2. The germline gives CDR1 LNHDA, CDR2 SQIVND (reference sequence). The junction had 5 bases not matched to a gene; V was cut back by 5 bases and J by 0 bases. CDR3 length equals 17 residues. DNA for the CDR3: TGTGCCAGTAGTCTTCTAGCGGGACGCTCTGGGGCCAACGTCCTGACTTTC. Its protein product is CASSLLAGRSGANVLTF.

The chain employs TRBV7-6 and TRBJ1-5; possible D gene TRBD1, 5 bases. Germline lookup yields CDR1 SGHVS and CDR2 FNYEAQ. Trimming removed 2 bases at V and 7 bases at J, with 12 bases between. The CDR3 totals 14 residues. The CDR3 nucleotides read TGTGCCAGCAGCTTACAGGGCGGCGACCAGCCCCAGCATTTT. As protein: CASSLQGGDQPQHF.

This clone was detected only once. The CDR3 protein is CASSPPGTAYNEQFF. CDR3 nucleotide sequence: TGTGCCAGCTCACCACCCGGGACAGCCTACAATGAGCAGTTCTTC. The chain recombines TRBV18 with TRBJ2-1; 7 bases map to TRBD1. The CDR3 contains 15 residues. V gave up 0 bases and J gave up 2 bases; unmatched junction bases: 1. CDR1 is KGHSH and CDR2 is LQKENI in the germline V gene.

The V call is TRBV6-5, the J call TRBJ2-1; 8 bases match TRBD2. This CDR3 region has 15 residues. CDR1 is MNHEY, CDR2 SVGAGI, per germline. V lost 5 bases to trimming and J lost 5 bases; unmatched junction nucleotides: 8. The CDR3: CASSHSGTPHNEQFF. CDR3 nucleotide sequence: TGTGCCAGCAGTCATAGCGGGACTCCCCACAATGAGCAGTTCTTC.